This T cell receptor beta chain appears in the sequencing data of a study of response to subunit inactivated influenza vaccine. Study conclusions and caveats: It was the authors' suggestion that each seasonal influenza vaccination recruits few new T cells.

CDR3 size: 12 residues. V was shortened by 6 bases and J by 4 bases, with 7 bases between the two germline ends. CDR1 is MNHEY, CDR2 SVGEGT, per germline. This clonotype came up many times. Its antigen is not known. TCRdb re-derived calls from the RT-PCR reads in MiXCR, one entry per CDR3 protein. The table lists about 190,000 distinct CDR3 sequences, over 13% of them singletons. The chain uses TRBV6-2 or TRBV6-3 and TRBJ2-1; D gene ambiguous. Material: CD8+ T cells sorted from PBMCs, obtained 5 days after vaccination. This TCR came from a man between 50 and 59 years old who received an inactivated influenza vaccine. This CDR3 reads CASSHGYNEQFF. Here the CDR3 DNA reads TGTGCCAGCAGCCACGGATACAATGAGCAGTTCTTC.